Listed below are T cell receptor beta chains from one sample, sequenced in a study of Graves' ophthalmopathy and Graves' hyperthyroidism. TCRdb independently ran MiXCR on the multiplex PCR reads; one entry per CDR3 protein. The repertoire holds over 650,000 distinct CDR3 sequences, with roughly 41% as singletons. Sequenced material: peripheral blood. The receptors here all came from an adult man with Graves' ophthalmopathy. CDR3s include the opening cysteine and the closing phenylalanine or tryptophan. The D gene is left open where the match is weak. A clone size is listed for some rows: how often the clone was seen (once, few, many), or a class if it is expanded.

D	V	J	size	CDR3	DNA
NA	TRBV6-6	TRBJ2-5	few	CASRQGPTGGWTQYF	TGTGCCAGCAGACAGGGACCGACTGGCGGCTGGACCCAGTACTTC
NA	TRBV15	TRBJ2-5	NA	CATSRVSAGGRGETQYF	TGTGCCACCAGCAGAGTGTCAGCCGGGGGCCGTGGAGAGACCCAGTACTTC
NA	TRBV6-1	TRBJ2-7	many	CASSETWTDEQYF	TGTGCCAGCAGTGAAACCTGGACCGACGAGCAGTACTTC
TRBD1	TRBV10-3	TRBJ1-4	NA	CAISEPWGQGSTNEKLFF	TGTGCCATCAGTGAGCCCTGGGGACAGGGTAGCACTAATGAAAAACTGTTTTTT
TRBD1	TRBV7-8	TRBJ1-1	NA	CASSLSTGVGPLTEAFF	TGTGCCAGCAGCTTATCGACAGGGGTAGGCCCTTTAACTGAAGCTTTCTTT
TRBD1	TRBV5-1	TRBJ2-6	NA	CASSTDRGGTGANVLTF	TGCGCCAGCAGCACCGACAGGGGTGGCACCGGGGCCAACGTCCTGACTTTC
NA	TRBV2	TRBJ1-1	many	CASSDRRDNPNTEAFF	TGTGCCAGCAGCGATCGCCGTGACAACCCGAACACTGAAGCTTTCTTT
TRBD2	TRBV20-1	TRBJ2-5	few	CSASSGRALETQYF	TGCAGTGCAAGTAGCGGGAGGGCCCTCGAGACCCAGTACTTC
TRBD1	TRBV7-9	TRBJ1-1	NA	CASSVVGTVNTEAFF	TGTGCCAGCAGCGTTGTCGGGACAGTGAACACTGAAGCTTTCTTT
NA	TRBV7-9	TRBJ1-3	once	CASSLRGGGKNTIYF	TGTGCCAGCAGCTTGCGGGGCGGGGGCAAGAACACCATATATTTT
NA	TRBV29-1	TRBJ1-5	many	CSVVREAGQPQHF	TGCAGCGTTGTGAGGGAAGCGGGGCAGCCCCAGCATTTT
NA	TRBV12-3/TRBV12-4	TRBJ2-7	many	CASSRRFSGDEQYF	TGTGCCAGCAGCCGACGGTTTTCAGGAGACGAGCAGTACTTC
NA	TRBV19	TRBJ2-7	NA	CASSLNHRSSYEQYF	TGTGCCAGTAGTCTCAATCATAGGAGCTCCTACGAGCAGTACTTC
TRBD2	TRBV6-5	TRBJ2-5	NA	CASRPLAGGGQETQYF	TGTGCCAGCAGACCACTAGCGGGAGGGGGGCAAGAGACCCAGTACTTC
NA	TRBV12-3/TRBV12-4	TRBJ1-2	many	CASSLSNNYGYTF	TGTGCCAGCAGTTTAAGTAACAACTATGGCTACACCTTC
NA	TRBV20-1	TRBJ1-2	many	CSASRELAGYTF	TGCAGTGCTAGCCGGGAATTGGCTGGCTACACCTTC
TRBD1	TRBV18	TRBJ1-2	many	CASSETGESGYTF	TGTGCCAGCTCGGAGACAGGGGAGTCTGGCTACACCTTC
TRBD2	TRBV11-2	TRBJ2-5	NA	CASSFGWGGLETQYF	TGTGCCAGCAGCTTTGGTTGGGGGGGTCTAGAGACCCAGTACTTC
NA	TRBV19	TRBJ1-1	many	CASSRADTEAFF	TGTGCCAGTAGTAGGGCGGACACTGAAGCTTTCTTT
NA	TRBV2	TRBJ2-3	few	CASTDRSSTDTQYF	TGTGCCAGCACTGACAGGTCTAGCACAGATACGCAGTATTTT
TRBD1	TRBV4-1	TRBJ1-1	few	CASSQGRQGYTEAFF	TGCGCCAGCAGCCAAGGTCGACAGGGGTACACTGAAGCTTTCTTT
NA	TRBV14	TRBJ1-1	many	CASSPGPLSTFF	TGTGCCAGCAGTCCGGGACCATTATCGACGTTCTTT
NA	TRBV7-2	TRBJ2-5	many	CASSPGPNSPPETQYF	TGTGCCAGCAGCCCTGGACCAAATTCCCCACCAGAGACCCAGTACTTC
NA	TRBV7-8	TRBJ2-5	many	CASRHRWRETQYF	TGTGCCAGCCGCCACAGGTGGAGAGAGACCCAGTACTTC
TRBD1	TRBV12-3/TRBV12-4	TRBJ1-2	NA	CASRGTAANYGYTF	TGTGCCAGCAGAGGGACAGCAGCTAACTATGGCTACACCTTC
TRBD2	TRBV24-1	TRBJ2-7	many	CATSDPPTSGTDEQYF	TGTGCCACCAGTGACCCCCCGACTAGCGGGACCGACGAGCAGTACTTC
TRBD1	TRBV10-3	TRBJ1-5	NA	CAIGSGGTGQPQHF	TGTGCCATCGGGAGTGGGGGGACAGGCCAGCCCCAGCATTTT
NA	TRBV7-2	TRBJ2-5	NA	CASSTEAAETQYF	TGTGCCAGCAGCACCGAGGCGGCAGAGACCCAGTACTTC
NA	TRBV7-2	TRBJ2-2	NA	CASSSDTFPNTGELFF	TGTGCCAGCAGCTCCGACACATTCCCGAACACCGGGGAGCTGTTTTTT
NA	TRBV6-1	TRBJ1-6	many	CASSETRGAPLHF	TGTGCCAGCAGTGAAACCCGGGGGGCACCCCTCCACTTT
TRBD2	TRBV2	TRBJ2-2	NA	CASRRLADTGELFF	TGTGCCAGCAGGCGCCTAGCGGACACCGGGGAGCTGTTTTTT
TRBD1	TRBV29-1	TRBJ1-2	NA	CSVARTGEGYTF	TGCAGCGTTGCGCGGACAGGGGAGGGCTACACCTTC
NA	TRBV2	TRBJ1-3	many	CASRQESSGNTIYF	TGTGCCAGCAGACAGGAAAGCTCTGGAAACACCATATATTTT
TRBD1	TRBV10-3	TRBJ1-1	once	CASGTGALNEAFF	TGTGCCAGCGGGACAGGGGCGTTAAATGAAGCTTTCTTT
TRBD2	TRBV7-3	TRBJ2-7	NA	CASSLAGDGEQYF	TGTGCCAGCAGCTTAGCGGGAGATGGCGAGCAGTACTTC
NA	TRBV29-1	TRBJ2-6	NA	CSSGVSGANVLTF	TGCAGCTCTGGGGTCTCTGGGGCCAACGTCCTGACTTTC
NA	TRBV10-3	TRBJ1-4	NA	CASSVGPGLGEKLFF	TGTGCCAGCAGTGTGGGTCCGGGACTAGGAGAAAAACTGTTTTTT
NA	TRBV7-2	TRBJ2-7	NA	CASSLGWGGADTQYF	TGTGCCAGCAGCTTAGGATGGGGGGGCGCAGATACGCAGTATTTC
TRBD2	TRBV20-1	TRBJ2-7	many	CSANPGTSGSYEQYF	TGCAGTGCCAATCCTGGGACTAGCGGGAGCTACGAGCAGTACTTC
TRBD2	TRBV15	TRBJ2-2	many	CATSGDYVHSGTGELFF	TGTGCCACCAGCGGGGACTATGTGCATTCGGGCACCGGGGAGCTGTTTTTT
NA	TRBV25-1	TRBJ1-5	NA	CASSEWGGRGETQHF	TGTGCCAGCAGTGAATGGGGGGGCAGGGGAGAGACCCAGCATTTT
TRBD2	TRBV19	TRBJ2-5	few	CAPPASGSGETQYF	TGTGCCCCGCCGGCTAGCGGGAGTGGGGAGACCCAGTACTTC
TRBD1	TRBV7-9	TRBJ1-1	NA	CASSLAGTGGHTEAFF	TGTGCCAGCAGCTTAGCCGGGACAGGGGGCCACACTGAAGCTTTCTTT